What follows describes a single T cell receptor (beta chain). What it binds is unknown. Assay: immunoSEQ multiplex PCR; the TCRdb copy retains only in-frame clones and omits some. The repertoire holds over 110,000 clones, with roughly 85% as singletons. This CDR3 is 12 amino acids long. Trimming removed 3 bases at V and 6 bases at J, with 5 bases between. The germline CDR1 and CDR2 sequences are MNHEY and SVGEGT. This sample is drawn from a study of Ad26.COV2.S vaccination and SARS-CoV-2 variants. Regarding the study as a whole: The study found similar non-spike TCR breadth in vaccine and placebo recipients. Ad26.COV2.S recipients had broader spike-specific TCRs (P = 0.0014).

The clonotype originates from a human donor who had recovered from COVID-19. The chain uses TRBV6-2 or TRBV6-3 and TRBJ1-4, with unresolved D. Sequencing used peripheral blood, obtained after recovery from COVID-19. The CDR3 region has the DNA TGTGCCAGCAGTTATATGGATGAAAAACTGTTTTTT. This encodes CASSYMDEKLFF.